This T cell receptor (beta chain) was obtained from a study of cytomegalovirus exposure and HLA in healthy donors. Study-wide background: Out of roughly 170 million T cells, an earlier analysis found around 110 million unique TCR beta sequences in total. The study's findings and limits: Later work associated over 15,000 TCR beta sequences with HLA alleles at 0.05 false discovery rate. Altogether, 150 to 200 TCR beta chains were recorded as cytomegalovirus-associated. A later analysis found most CMV-associated TCR beta chains apparently HLA-restricted.

Primers for the PCR totalled 60 Vbeta and 13 Jbeta. The repertoire was sequenced with immunoSEQ multiplex PCR; TCRdb's copy has only in-frame clones and lacks some. The sample has about 90,000 clones; approximately 84% are singletons. Germline-derived CDR1 and CDR2 are LNHDA and SQIVND (reference sequence). CDR3 length: 14 residues. The V gene end was trimmed by 5 bases and the J gene end by 7 bases; junction bases not matched to a gene: 8. As regards this clone: Its antigen is not known.

The source is a man between 18 and 29 years old in good health and CMV-seronegative. The sample taken for sequencing was PBMCs. This chain links TRBV19 with TRBJ2-1, with 7 bases matching TRBD1. CDR3 amino acids: CASSASGQLNEQFF. The CDR3 DNA is TGTGCCAGTAGTGCGTCGGGACAGCTTAATGAGCAGTTCTTC.